This passage covers 13 T cell receptor beta chains from one sample sequenced in a study of graft-versus-host responses after intestinal transplantation. No antigens are known for them. Data came from immunoSEQ multiplex PCR; TCRdb stores just in-frame clones and leaves some out. The sample includes about 88,000 clones, roughly 92% of them seen just once. The input for sequencing was unstimulated CD4+ T cells sorted from spleen or lymph node cells, taken before intestinal transplant. Receptor source: a human donor who received an intestinal transplant.

The gene calls are TRBV28 and TRBJ2-1; possibly TRBD1 for D (5 bases). V lost 2 bases and J lost 10, with 12 bases in between. The CDR3 totals 13 residues. Germline V gene data show CDR1 as MDHEN and CDR2 as SYDVKM. This CDR3 is CASSLGALKEQFF. The CDR3 DNA reads TGTGCCAGCAGTTTAGGGGCCCTGAAAGAGCAGTTCTTC. The whole variable domain, remainder taken from reference TRBV28 and TRBJ2-1, is DVKVTQSSRYLVKRTGEKVFLECVQDMDHENMFWYRQDPGLGLRLIYFSYDVKMKEKGDIPEGYSVSREKKERFSLILESASTNQTSMYLCASSLGALKEQFFGPGTRLTVL.

CDR3 sequence (DNA): TGCGCCAGCAGCCAAAGCATTACAGATACGCAGTATTTT. Translation gives CASSQSITDTQYF. The chain employs TRBV4-1 and TRBJ2-3, with D unresolved. Trimming removed 2 bases at V and 3 bases at J, with 6 bases between. The CDR3 has 13 residues. The germline CDR1 and CDR2 sequences are MGHRA and YSYEKL.

In DNA, the CDR3 is TGCGCCAGCAGCTCCGACAGGACCCCGAACACCGGGGAGCTGTTTTTT. The encoded protein is CASSSDRTPNTGELFF. The chain has TRBV5-1 and TRBJ2-2, with a weak D call TRBD1 (6 bases). Germline CDR1 is SGHRS and CDR2 is YFSETQ. V was clipped by 3 bases and J by 0 bases, with 12 bases between them. This CDR3 region has 16 residues.

The V gene is TRBV7-8, the J gene TRBJ2-7; D remains ambiguous. Germline-derived CDR1 and CDR2 are SGHVS and FQNEAQ. The CDR3 covers 13 residues. V was trimmed by 1 base and J by 3 bases, leaving 7 bases between them. CDR3 nucleotides: TGTGCCAGCAGCTTAGGGCTGAGCTACGAGCAGTACTTC. Its translation is CASSLGLSYEQYF.

CDR3 loop: CASSAPGIQETQYF. In nucleotides, the CDR3 is TGTGCCAGCAGCGCCCCGGGGATCCAAGAGACCCAGTACTTC. The rearrangement links TRBV21-1 to TRBJ2-5; no check of the table's D call, TRBD2, against the DNA was made. TRBV21-1 is assigned pseudogene status. CDR3 length equals 14 residues.

The gene calls are TRBV6-6 and TRBJ2-7, with 8 bases identical to TRBD1. CDR1 is MNHNY and CDR2 is SVGAGI in the germline V gene (reference sequence). The CDR3 contains 15 residues. J was trimmed by 3 bases and V by 4 bases; bases with no gene match: 8. The CDR3 loop reads CASSSHTGGNYEQYF. DNA of the CDR3: TGTGCCAGCAGTTCCCATACAGGGGGAAACTACGAGCAGTACTTC.

This sequence joins TRBV6-6 and TRBJ2-7; 7 positions match TRBD2. CDR3 length equals 14 residues. Losses at the gene ends were 6 bases for V and 3 bases for J; bases not matched to a gene: 8. Germline assignment: CDR1 MNHNY and CDR2 SVGAGI (reference sequence). The CDR3 nucleotides read TGTGCCAGCAGCCCCGGACTAGGGTTCTACGAGCAGTACTTC. It yields the protein CASSPGLGFYEQYF.

V is TRBV5-1 and J is TRBJ2-7; a possible D gene is TRBD2 (6 bases). Germline lookup yields CDR1 SGHRS and CDR2 YFSETQ. Trimming stripped 5 bases from V and 4 bases from J, with 19 bases between. The CDR3 extends over 15 amino acids. In DNA form, the CDR3 reads TGCGCCAGCAGTCCGGAGGGCAGGCCGACTTACGAGCAGTACTTC. Encoded protein: CASSPEGRPTYEQYF.

This clone occurred a few times. V is TRBV27 and J is TRBJ1-1, with D uncertain. V was pared by 4 bases and J by 0 bases, with 6 bases between. This CDR3 is built from 13 residues. Germline V CDR1 and CDR2: MNHEY, SMNVEV (reference sequence). The CDR3 is CASSSWMNTEAFF. The DNA for the CDR3 is TGTGCCAGCAGTTCCTGGATGAACACTGAAGCTTTCTTT.

The chain has TRBV5-6 and TRBJ2-3; no clear D gene. The V gene lost 4 bases and the J gene lost 0 bases, with 12 bases spanning the gap. The CDR3 is made up of 15 amino acids. CDR1 is SGHDT, CDR2 YYEEEE, per germline. CDR3 amino acids: CASSLPTPSTDTQYF. In nucleotides, the CDR3 is TGTGCCAGCAGCCTCCCGACTCCTAGCACAGATACGCAGTATTTT.

The chain employs TRBV19 and TRBJ2-3; 8 bases agree with TRBD2. CDR1 LNHDA and CDR2 SQIVND come from the germline V gene (reference sequence). Losses at the gene ends were 5 bases for V and 0 bases for J; bases not matched to a gene: 4. The CDR3 extends over 15 amino acids. CDR3 loop: CASSSSSGSTDTQYF. The DNA for the CDR3 is TGTGCCAGTAGTTCCTCTAGCGGGAGCACAGATACGCAGTATTTT.

The rearrangement uses TRBV10-1 and TRBJ2-7; D call uncertain. Germline CDR1 WNHNN, CDR2 SYGVQD (reference sequence). This CDR3 contains 14 residues. Between the trimmed V and J ends, which lost 3 bases and 3 bases, there was a span of 12 bases. CDR3 bases: TGCGCCAGCAGTGACGGCCTCAATTACTACGAGCAGTACTTC. Translation: CASSDGLNYYEQYF.

The chain employs TRBV2 and TRBJ2-2, with 9 nucleotides matching TRBD1. Trimming at V came to 3 bases and at J to 2 bases, leaving 10 bases not matched to a gene. The CDR3 runs to 18 residues. Per the germline V gene, CDR1 is SNHLY and CDR2 is FYNNEI. The CDR3 here is CASSDLPGQGLNTGELFF. The CDR3, as DNA: TGTGCCAGCAGTGACCTCCCGGGACAGGGATTAAACACCGGGGAGCTGTTTTTT.